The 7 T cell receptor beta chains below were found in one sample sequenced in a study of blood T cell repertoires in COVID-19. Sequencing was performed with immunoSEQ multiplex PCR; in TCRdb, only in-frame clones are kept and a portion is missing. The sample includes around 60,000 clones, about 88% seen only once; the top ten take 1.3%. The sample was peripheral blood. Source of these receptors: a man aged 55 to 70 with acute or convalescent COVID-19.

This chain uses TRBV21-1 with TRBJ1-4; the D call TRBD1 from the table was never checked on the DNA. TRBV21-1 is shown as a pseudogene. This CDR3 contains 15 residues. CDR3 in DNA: TGTGCCAGCAGCAAACGGGACAGGGGAAATGAAAAACTGTTTTTT. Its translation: CASSKRDRGNEKLFF.

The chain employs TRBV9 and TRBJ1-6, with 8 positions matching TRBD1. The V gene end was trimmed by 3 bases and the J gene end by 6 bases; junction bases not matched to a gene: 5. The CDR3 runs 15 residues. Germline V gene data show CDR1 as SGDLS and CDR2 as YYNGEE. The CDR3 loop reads CASSGGQAANSPLHF. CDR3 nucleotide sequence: TGTGCCAGCAGCGGGGGACAGGCTGCTAATTCACCCCTCCACTTT.

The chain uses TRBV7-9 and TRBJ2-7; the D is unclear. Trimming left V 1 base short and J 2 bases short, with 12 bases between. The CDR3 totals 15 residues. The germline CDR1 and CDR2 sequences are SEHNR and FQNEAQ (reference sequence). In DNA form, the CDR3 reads TGTGCCAGCAGCTTAGACCATGGCGGAACCTACGAGCAGTACTTC. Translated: CASSLDHGGTYEQYF.

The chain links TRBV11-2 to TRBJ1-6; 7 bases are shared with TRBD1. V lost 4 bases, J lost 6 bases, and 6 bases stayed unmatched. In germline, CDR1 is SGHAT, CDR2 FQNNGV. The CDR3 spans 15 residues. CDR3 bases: TGTGCCAGCAGCTCACGACAGGGCGTTAATTCACCCCTCCACTTT. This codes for CASSSRQGVNSPLHF.

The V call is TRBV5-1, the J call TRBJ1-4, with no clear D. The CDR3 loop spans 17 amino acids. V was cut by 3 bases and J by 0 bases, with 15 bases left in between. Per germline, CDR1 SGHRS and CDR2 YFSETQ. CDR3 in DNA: TGCGCCAGCAGCTCCTATGCTTCTCGCGCAACTAATGAAAAACTGTTTTTT. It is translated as CASSSYASRATNEKLFF. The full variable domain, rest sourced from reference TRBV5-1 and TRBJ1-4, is KAGVTQTPRYLIKTRGQQVTLSCSPISGHRSVSWYQQTPGQGLQFLFEYFSETQRNKGNFPGRFSGRQFSNSRSEMNVSTLELGDSALYLCASSSYASRATNEKLFFGSGTQLSVL.

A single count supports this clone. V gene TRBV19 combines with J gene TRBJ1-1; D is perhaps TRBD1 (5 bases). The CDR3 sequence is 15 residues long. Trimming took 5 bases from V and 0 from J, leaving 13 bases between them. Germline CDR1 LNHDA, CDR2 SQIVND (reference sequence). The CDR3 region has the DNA TGTGCCAGTAGTTGGGGGGGGACGATGAACACTGAAGCTTTCTTT. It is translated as CASSWGGTMNTEAFF.

The CDR3 here is CAVAFERSGNTIYF. The CDR3 nucleotides read TGTGCCGTCGCCTTTGAGCGCTCTGGAAACACCATATATTTT. The chain employs TRBV10-3 and TRBJ1-3; no definite D call. Germline V gene data show CDR1 as ENHRY and CDR2 as SYGVKD. This CDR3 has 14 residues. Trimming left V 11 bases short and J 0 bases short, with 14 bases between.